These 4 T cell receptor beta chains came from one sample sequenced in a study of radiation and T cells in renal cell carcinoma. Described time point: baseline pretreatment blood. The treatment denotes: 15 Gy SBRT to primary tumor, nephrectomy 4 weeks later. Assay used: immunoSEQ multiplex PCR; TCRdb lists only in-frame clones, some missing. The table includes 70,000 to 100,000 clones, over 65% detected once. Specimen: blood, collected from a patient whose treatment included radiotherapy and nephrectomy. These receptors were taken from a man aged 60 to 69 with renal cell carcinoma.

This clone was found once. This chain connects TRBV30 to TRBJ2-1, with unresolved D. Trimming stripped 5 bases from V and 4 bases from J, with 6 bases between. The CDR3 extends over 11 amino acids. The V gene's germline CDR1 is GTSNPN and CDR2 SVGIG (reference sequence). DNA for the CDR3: TGTGCCTGGTCCGCTTACAATGAGCAGTTCTTC. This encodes CAWSAYNEQFF.

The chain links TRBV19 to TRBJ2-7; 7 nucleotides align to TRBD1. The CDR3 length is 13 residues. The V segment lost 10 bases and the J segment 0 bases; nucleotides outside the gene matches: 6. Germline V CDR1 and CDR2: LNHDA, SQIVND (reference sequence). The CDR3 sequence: CATRGQPSYEQYF. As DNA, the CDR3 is TGTGCCACCAGGGGACAGCCCTCCTACGAGCAGTACTTC.

As DNA, the CDR3 is TGTGCCAGCAGCTTAGAACCCCCTCTAGCGGGAGTAACTAATGAGCAGTTCTTC. It is translated as CASSLEPPLAGVTNEQFF. This chain links TRBV7-2 with TRBJ2-1; 10 nucleotides line up with TRBD2. The CDR3 extends over 18 amino acids. V was clipped by 1 base and J by 7 bases; unmatched bases: 13. Germline V gene sequence: CDR1 SGHTA, CDR2 FQGNSA.

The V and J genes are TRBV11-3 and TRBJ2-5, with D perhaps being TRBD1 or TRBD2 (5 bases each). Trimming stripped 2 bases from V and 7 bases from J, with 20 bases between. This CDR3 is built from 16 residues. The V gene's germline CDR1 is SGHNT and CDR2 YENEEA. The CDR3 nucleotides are TGTGCCAGCAGCTTAAGTTACGGGGCAGGGCGGGCGACCCAGTACTTC. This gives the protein CASSLSYGAGRATQYF.